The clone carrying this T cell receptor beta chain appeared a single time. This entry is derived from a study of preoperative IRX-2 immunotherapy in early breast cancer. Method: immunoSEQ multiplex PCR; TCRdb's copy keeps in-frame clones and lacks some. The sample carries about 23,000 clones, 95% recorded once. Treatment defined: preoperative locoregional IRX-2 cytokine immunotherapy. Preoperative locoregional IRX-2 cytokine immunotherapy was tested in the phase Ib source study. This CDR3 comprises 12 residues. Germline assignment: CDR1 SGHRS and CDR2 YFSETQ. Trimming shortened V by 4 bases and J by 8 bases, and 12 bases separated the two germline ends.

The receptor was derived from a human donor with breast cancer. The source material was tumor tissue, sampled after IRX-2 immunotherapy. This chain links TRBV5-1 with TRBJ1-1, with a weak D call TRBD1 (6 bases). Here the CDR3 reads CASSRGGAEAFF. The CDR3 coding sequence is TGCGCCAGCAGCCGGGGGGGGGCGGAAGCTTTCTTT.